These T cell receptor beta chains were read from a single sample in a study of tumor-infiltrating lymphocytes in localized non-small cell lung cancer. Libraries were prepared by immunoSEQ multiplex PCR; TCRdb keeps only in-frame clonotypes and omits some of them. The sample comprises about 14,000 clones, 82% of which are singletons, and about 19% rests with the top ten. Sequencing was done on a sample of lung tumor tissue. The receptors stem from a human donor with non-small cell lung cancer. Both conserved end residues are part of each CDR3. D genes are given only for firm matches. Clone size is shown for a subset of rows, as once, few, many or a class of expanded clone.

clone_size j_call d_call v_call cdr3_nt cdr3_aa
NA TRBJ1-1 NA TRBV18 TGTGCCAGCTCACCACGGAGGAAGGGGGACACTGAAGCTTTCTTT CASSPRRKGDTEAFF
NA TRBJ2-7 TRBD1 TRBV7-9 TGTGCCAGCAGCTTAGGGGTCCAGGGGGCTGACTTC CASSLGVQGADF
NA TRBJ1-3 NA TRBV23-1 TGCGCCAGCAGTCACCAGAACTCTGGAAACACCATATATTTT CASSHQNSGNTIYF
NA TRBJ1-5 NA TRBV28 TGTGCCAGCAGCCCGGGGTCGGGGAGCAATCAGCCCCAGCATTTT CASSPGSGSNQPQHF
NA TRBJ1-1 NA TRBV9 TGTGCCAGCAGCGTAGGTTCGAGGGGAGGGACTGAAGCTTTCTTT CASSVGSRGGTEAFF
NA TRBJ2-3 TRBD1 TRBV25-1 TGTGCCAGCAGTGGACTGGGGACAGGGGCAGGCACAGATACGCAGTATTTT CASSGLGTGAGTDTQYF
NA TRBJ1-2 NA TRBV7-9 TGTGCCAGCAGCTTCCCCGGGGTGGGTGGCTACACCTTC CASSFPGVGGYTF
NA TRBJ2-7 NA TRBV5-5 TGTGCCAGCAGCTTGGTCTCGACAGTTGCCGAGCAGTACTTC CASSLVSTVAEQYF
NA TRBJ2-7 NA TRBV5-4 TGTGCCAGCAGCTTGGACCCACAGACCTACGAGCAGTACTTC CASSLDPQTYEQYF
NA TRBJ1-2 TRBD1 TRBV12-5 TGTGCTAGTGGCTGGCAGGGGGACTATGGCTACACCTTC CASGWQGDYGYTF
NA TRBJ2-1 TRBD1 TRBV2 TGTGCCAGCAGACAGGGGCTTGTCAATGAGCAGTTCTTC CASRQGLVNEQFF
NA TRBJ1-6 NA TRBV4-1 TGCGCCAGCAGCCAGGAAAATTCACCCCTCCACTTT CASSQENSPLHF
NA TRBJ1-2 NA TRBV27 TGTGCCAGCAGTTCGTTTGGGGGTGGCTACACCTTC CASSSFGGGYTF
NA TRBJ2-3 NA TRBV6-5 TGTGCCAGCAGGGGAAGTTCAGATACGCAGTATTTT CASRGSSDTQYF
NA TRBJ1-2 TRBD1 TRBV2 TGTGCCAGCAGGGGGACAGGGGACTACACCTTC CASRGTGDYTF
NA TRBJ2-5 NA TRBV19 TGTGCCAGTAGTAAGCGGGACATAGGGGAGACCCAGTACTTC CASSKRDIGETQYF
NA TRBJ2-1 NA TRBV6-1 TGTGCCAGCCGGAATTACAATGAGCAGTTCTTC CASRNYNEQFF
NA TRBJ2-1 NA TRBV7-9 TGTGCCAGCAGCTACGGGAGTAACAATGAGCAGTTCTTC CASSYGSNNEQFF
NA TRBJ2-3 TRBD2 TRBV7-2 TGTGCCAGCAGCCCGAATAGCGGGAGTACAGATACGCAGTATTTT CASSPNSGSTDTQYF
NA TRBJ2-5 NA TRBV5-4 TGTGCCAGCAGCTTGGGAGGGGTTGGGGAGACCCAGTACTTC CASSLGGVGETQYF
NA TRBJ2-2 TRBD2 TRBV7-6 TGTGCCAGCAGCTTAGCGGCGGAGGGTCCCGGGGGGACCCCAGGCGGGGAGCTGTTTTTT CASSLAAEGPGGTPGGELFF
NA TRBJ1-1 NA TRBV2 TGTGCCAGCAGTGTCGTGGAGGGCACTGAAGCTTTCTTT CASSVVEGTEAFF
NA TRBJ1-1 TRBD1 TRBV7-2 TGTGCCAGCAGCGTAAGAGTCCTGACAGGGGGCACTGAAGCTTTCTTT CASSVRVLTGGTEAFF
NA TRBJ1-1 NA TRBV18 TGTGCCAGCTCACCAGGGGAGGTCACTGAAGCTTTCTTT CASSPGEVTEAFF
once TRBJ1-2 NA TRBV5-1 TGCGCCAGCAGCTTGGAGGGGCAGGTTTTCGGCTACACCTTC CASSLEGQVFGYTF
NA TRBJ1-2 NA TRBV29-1 TGCAGCGTGTCCCCTGGCTACACCTTC CSVSPGYTF
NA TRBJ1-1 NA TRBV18 TGTGCCAGCTCACCACAGGGTAACACTGAAGCTTTCTTT CASSPQGNTEAFF
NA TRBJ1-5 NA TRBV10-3 TGTGCCATCAGTTTTGGTCCTAGCAATCAGCCCCAGCATTTT CAISFGPSNQPQHF
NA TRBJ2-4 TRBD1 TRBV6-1 TGTGCCAGCAGTGAATGGGACAGGGGAGGGTCTGCCAAAAACATTCAGTACTTC CASSEWDRGGSAKNIQYF
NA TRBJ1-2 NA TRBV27 TGTGCCAGCAGTTCCTATGGGACCGCCCCATATGGCTACACCTTC CASSSYGTAPYGYTF
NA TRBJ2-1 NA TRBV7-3 TGTGCCAGCAGCTTAGAACTGGCCTCCTACAATGAGCAGTTCTTC CASSLELASYNEQFF
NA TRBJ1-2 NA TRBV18 TGTGCCAGCTCACCAACCACGGAGAACTATGGCTACACCTTC CASSPTTENYGYTF
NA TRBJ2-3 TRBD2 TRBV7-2 TGTGCCAGCAGCTTAGAATCCGGGGGGGTCACAGATACGCAGTATTTT CASSLESGGVTDTQYF
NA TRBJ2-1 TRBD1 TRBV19 TGTGCCAGTAGACCAGGGACAGGGGGCGGTGAGCAGTTCTTC CASRPGTGGGEQFF
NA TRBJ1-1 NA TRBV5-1 TGCGCCAGCAGCGACGGAGGGGGAATGAACACTGAAGCTTTCTTT CASSDGGGMNTEAFF
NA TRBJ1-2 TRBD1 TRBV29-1 TGCAGCGTGGGGACAGGGGAGGGCTATGGCTACACCTTC CSVGTGEGYGYTF
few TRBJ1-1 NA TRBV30 TGTGCCTGGAGTGTACGCCCAGTTGAAGCTTTCTTT CAWSVRPVEAFF
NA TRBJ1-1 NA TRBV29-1 TGCAGCGCTGGGTTTGGTAGAACTGAAGCTTTCTTT CSAGFGRTEAFF
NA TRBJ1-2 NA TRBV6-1 TGTGCCAGCAGGCCGGGACAAGGGGTAGAATATGGCTACACCTTC CASRPGQGVEYGYTF
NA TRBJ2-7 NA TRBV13 TGTGCCAGCAGCTCCGAGGGTTCCCTCTATTCGGTTGGTTCCTACGAGCAGTACTTC CASSSEGSLYSVGSYEQYF
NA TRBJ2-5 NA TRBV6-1 TGTGCCAGCAGGGCGGGTCGAATCATAGAGACCCAGTACTTC CASRAGRIIETQYF
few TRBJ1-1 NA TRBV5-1 TGCGCCAGCAGCTTGGAGGGAATTAATACTGAAGCTTTCTTT CASSLEGINTEAFF
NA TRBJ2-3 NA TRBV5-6 TGTGCCAGCAGCTGGCAAGATACGCAGTATTTT CASSWQDTQYF
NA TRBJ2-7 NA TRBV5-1 TGCGCCAGCAGCTTGGATAGGGGGAGCTCCTACGAGCAGTACTTC CASSLDRGSSYEQYF